The source of this T cell receptor (beta chain) is a study of T cells in Graves' hyperthyroidism and ophthalmopathy. As to this clonotype: A read error is possible here, since a much larger clone lies one base away.

This CDR3 is built from 14 residues. Germline V gene sequence: CDR1 LNHDA, CDR2 SQIVND (reference sequence). The PBMCs were taken from approximately 9 ml of fresh peripheral blood. The CDR3 regions of TCR beta were amplified from RNA transcripts. Using the HTBI primer set, a first-round RT-PCR was run on the TCR CDR3. MiXCR was run by TCRdb on the multiplex PCR reads, yielding one entry per CDR3 protein. The repertoire consists of about 380,000 distinct CDR3 sequences, with 13% to 15% occurring once and the leading ten covering about 20%. The chain joins TRBV19 to TRBJ2-5; 8 bases align to TRBD1. The sequencing input was blood. The sequence derives from a woman between 25 and 40 years old with Graves' ophthalmopathy. Written as DNA, the CDR3 is TGTGCCAGTTCGAGGGACAGGAGACAAGGGACCCAGTACTTC. Its protein is CASSRDRRQGTQYF. Together with reference TRBV19 and TRBJ2-5, the CDR3 gives the full variable domain: DGGITQSPKYLFRKEGQNVTLSCEQNLNHDAMYWYRQDPGQGLRLIYYSQIVNDFQKGDIAEGYSVSREKKESFPLTVTSAQKNPTAFYLCASSRDRRQGTQYFGPGTRLLVL.